These 3 T cell receptor beta chains originate from one sample sequenced in a study of blood T cells in healthy people across ages. Then a second PCR, running roughly 7 to 11 cycles, was carried out with a sample-barcoded 5' primer and a J-beta primer mix. TCRdb used MiXCR to reprocess the 5' RACE reads, holding one entry per CDR3 protein. The sample lists about 680,000 distinct CDR3 sequences, around 49% occurring once. The sample taken for sequencing was blood. The source is an older woman in good health.

The chain links TRBV18 to TRBJ2-7; D remains ambiguous. This CDR3 is built from 13 residues. CDR1 and CDR2 (germline): KGHSH, LQKENI. V was trimmed by 3 bases and J by 6 bases, leaving 12 bases between them. The CDR3 nucleotides read TGTGCCAGCTCACCCCTATCCCCCCGCGAGCAGTACTTC. Protein: CASSPLSPREQYF.

A word on this clonotype: A junction boundary mismatches the germline segment, possibly from a read error. The gene calls are TRBV2 and TRBJ2-5; 10 bases agree with TRBD1. Germline V CDR1 and CDR2: SNHLY, FYNNEI. The CDR3 contains 14 residues. The CDR3 sequence: CSSLRDRGLGEQYF. The CDR3 nucleotides read TGTTCCAGTCTCCGGGACAGGGGCTTGGGGGAGCAGTACTTC.

The chain recombines TRBV20-1 with TRBJ1-5; 7 bases are a match to TRBD1. J was trimmed by 4 bases and V by 6 bases; bases with no gene match: 21. Germline V gene data show CDR1 as DFQATT and CDR2 as SNEGSKA (reference sequence). The length of the CDR3 is 18 residues. The CDR3 sequence is CSAAADRRGGISNQPQHF. CDR3 sequence (DNA): TGCAGTGCAGCTGCGGACAGGCGGGGGGGGATTAGTAATCAGCCCCAGCATTTT.